Shown below are 22 T cell receptor beta chains from a single sample sequenced in a study of blood T cell repertoires in COVID-19 (dated by TCRdb to about 2020). The receptor library was made with the immunoSEQ multiplex PCR assay. This is the immuneACCESS table as TCRdb keeps it, with only in-frame sequences that have V and J called. A part of the clones is gone; compared with another copy, unresolved V genes explain less than half, and the rest is unexplained. The table for this sample lists around 460,000 clones; about 87% of them were counted only once. The ten top clones hold around 0.92% of the sample. Sequencing was performed on peripheral blood. These receptors were taken from a man between 18 and 35 years old with COVID-19, enrolled during active disease.

The J gene is TRBJ2-2, the V gene TRBV11-2, with TRBD1 identical over 11 bases. Germline CDR1 is SGHAT and CDR2 is FQNNGV. Germline trimming cut 5 bases from V and 4 bases from J; bases unmatched to any gene: 9. There are 17 residues in the CDR3. The CDR3 spells CASSTHLGTGGTGELFF. As DNA, the CDR3 is TGTGCCAGCAGCACCCACCTCGGGACAGGGGGCACCGGGGAGCTGTTTTTT.

This chain links TRBV3-1 (or the pseudogene TRBV3-2) with TRBJ2-7; no clear D gene. The CDR3 consists of 14 residues. Per the germline V gene, CDR1 is LGHDT and CDR2 is YNNKEL (reference sequence). The ends were cut back, 0 bases at V and 1 base at J, with 7 bases in the middle. CDR3 amino acids: CASSQEQRSYEQYF. The CDR3 DNA follows: TGTGCCAGCAGCCAAGAGCAGAGGTCCTACGAGCAGTACTTC.

The chain combines TRBV19 with TRBJ1-5; D possibly corresponds to TRBD1 (6 bases). Per germline, CDR1 LNHDA and CDR2 SQIVND (reference sequence). V shed 5 bases and J shed 4 bases, with 9 bases lying between them. The CDR3 runs 13 residues. In DNA, the CDR3 is TGTGCCAGTAGTTCTCAGGGGAATCAGCCCCAGCATTTT. Encoded protein: CASSSQGNQPQHF.

Written as DNA, the CDR3 is TGTGCCAGCAGCTGGTGGGCCCCCCGGGGTCAAAAACTGTTTTTT. Translating it yields CASSWWAPRGQKLFF. The gene calls are TRBV2 and TRBJ1-4; D is unresolved. V lost 6 bases and J lost 9, with 20 bases in between. The CDR3 contains 15 residues. The germline V gene encodes CDR1 SNHLY and CDR2 FYNNEI.

This clone was detected only once. The J gene is TRBJ1-2, the V gene TRBV2; a weak D match, TRBD1 (5 bases). The CDR3 totals 15 residues. Per the germline V gene, CDR1 is SNHLY and CDR2 is FYNNEI. V was trimmed by 0 bases and J by 4 bases, leaving 12 bases between them. The CDR3 nucleotides read TGTGCCAGCAGTGAAGCTAACTGGGGCTCCTATGGCTACACCTTC. This encodes CASSEANWGSYGYTF.

The V and J genes are TRBV10-2 and TRBJ1-5, with D possibly TRBD1 on 5 matching bases. CDR1 is WSHSY, CDR2 SAAADI, per germline. V gave up 6 bases and J gave up 4 bases, with 10 bases separating them. This CDR3 is built from 13 residues. Here the CDR3 DNA reads TGCGCCAGCAGAATGGGGCAGAATCAGCCCCAGCATTTT. This translates into CASRMGQNQPQHF.

The rearrangement uses TRBV2 and TRBJ1-5, with 9 bases aligning to TRBD1. The germline gives CDR1 SNHLY, CDR2 FYNNEI. V trimming: 7 bases; J trimming: 5 bases; junction bases outside the gene matches: 9. The CDR3 loop spans 15 amino acids. The CDR3 region has the DNA TGTGCCAGCATAAGTACAGGGGGCTCGGATCAGCCCCAGCATTTT. This translates into CASISTGGSDQPQHF.

This chain connects TRBV5-4 to TRBJ2-5; 10 bases map to TRBD2. The CDR3 extends over 14 amino acids. J lost 3 bases, V lost 3 bases, and 2 bases had no gene match. Germline CDR1 and CDR2: SGHNT and YYREEE (reference sequence). The CDR3 reads CASSYSGGKETQYF. The CDR3, as DNA: TGTGCCAGCAGCTATAGCGGGGGGAAAGAGACCCAGTACTTC. Full variable domain (outside the CDR3, taken from reference TRBV5-4 and TRBJ2-5): ETGVTQSPTHLIKTRGQQVTLRCSSQSGHNTVSWYQQALGQGPQFIFQYYREEENGRGNFPPRFSGLQFPNYSSELNVNALELDDSALYLCASSYSGGKETQYFGPGTRLLVL.

The V gene is TRBV5-5, the J gene TRBJ2-5; 7 nucleotides agree with TRBD2. There are 13 residues in the CDR3. Looked up from germline, CDR1 is SGHKS and CDR2 is YYEKEE (reference sequence). The V segment lost 8 bases and the J segment 4 bases; nucleotides outside the gene matches: 8. The CDR3 DNA is TGTGCCAGTCTGGGGGGGTACGGAGAGACCCAGTACTTC. As protein: CASLGGYGETQYF.

This sequence joins TRBV12-3 or TRBV12-4 and TRBJ1-2; D is undetermined. The CDR3 has 13 residues. The V and J ends lost 1 base and 3 bases respectively, with 6 bases between them. The CDR3 DNA reads TGTGCCAGCAGTTTAGGCAAGCACTATGGCTACACCTTC. It is translated as CASSLGKHYGYTF.

The gene calls are TRBV5-1 and TRBJ2-3, with D maybe TRBD2 (5 bases). The CDR3 loop spans 13 amino acids. Per the germline V gene, CDR1 is SGHRS and CDR2 is YFSETQ. V lost 6 bases to trimming and J lost 5 bases, with 13 bases between them. CDR3 in DNA: TGCGCCAGCACCCTTCGGGGAGAAGATACGCAGTATTTT. Its translation: CASTLRGEDTQYF.

In this sample, this clone turned up once. The gene calls are TRBV29-1 and TRBJ1-2; no definite D call. The CDR3 extends over 11 amino acids. Trimming removed 1 base at V and 8 bases at J, with 8 bases between. CDR1 and CDR2 from the germline V gene are SQVTM and ANQGSEA. The chain's CDR3 is CSVEAGEGYTF. CDR3 coding DNA: TGCAGCGTTGAAGCTGGGGAGGGCTACACCTTC.

The rearrangement links TRBV5-4 to TRBJ2-3; D remains unclear. Germline CDR1 is SGHNT and CDR2 is YYREEE (reference sequence). This CDR3 spans 14 amino acids. V was pared by 0 bases and J by 6 bases, with 11 bases between. CDR3 DNA: TGTGCCAGCAGCTTGGTTACCCAAGCGGATACGCAGTATTTT. Translating gives CASSLVTQADTQYF.

The rearrangement uses TRBV6-6 and TRBJ1-1; TRBD1 aligns across 7 bases. The CDR3 consists of 13 residues. V gave up 4 bases and J gave up 11 bases; unmatched junction bases: 10. Per the germline V gene, CDR1 is MNHNY and CDR2 is SVGAGI (reference sequence). CDR3 DNA: TGTGCCAGCAGTTTAGGCTGGACAGGCCCGGCTTTCTTT. Translation: CASSLGWTGPAFF.

A note on this clone: Different DNA sequences within this sample yield the same CDR3. The chain has TRBV4-1 and TRBJ2-7; 9 bases are a match to TRBD2. The CDR3 runs 15 residues. CDR1 and CDR2 from the germline V gene are MGHRA and YSYEKL. The V gene end was trimmed by 3 bases and the J gene end by 1 base; junction bases not matched to a gene: 4. Here the CDR3 reads CASSQASGVSYEQYF. CDR3 sequence (DNA): TGCGCCAGCAGCCAGGCTAGCGGGGTTTCCTACGAGCAGTACTTC.

This chain uses TRBV6-5 with TRBJ1-1; 11 positions match TRBD1. The V segment lost 4 bases and the J segment 11 bases; nucleotides outside the gene matches: 9. Per germline, CDR1 MNHEY and CDR2 SVGAGI. This CDR3 spans 14 amino acids. The CDR3 DNA reads as TGTGCCAGCAGTTCGGGACAGGGGGTTAATCGGGCTTTCTTT. Protein product: CASSSGQGVNRAFF.

The chain couples TRBV5-1 to TRBJ2-3; 7 nucleotides line up with TRBD2. The germline V gene has CDR1 SGHRS and CDR2 YFSETQ. The CDR3 contains 15 residues. Trimming removed 6 bases from V and 2 bases from J; junction bases left unmatched: 9. For the CDR3, the DNA is TGCGCCAGCAAGTTTGAGGGACTACTCACAGATACGCAGTATTTT. It yields the protein CASKFEGLLTDTQYF. The whole variable domain, remainder taken from reference TRBV5-1 and TRBJ2-3, is KAGVTQTPRYLIKTRGQQVTLSCSPISGHRSVSWYQQTPGQGLQFLFEYFSETQRNKGNFPGRFSGRQFSNSRSEMNVSTLELGDSALYLCASKFEGLLTDTQYFGPGTRLTVL.

This chain uses TRBV19 with TRBJ2-5; unclear D gene. The V end lost 4 bases, the J end lost 5 bases, and 14 bases lay between the germline ends. The V gene's germline CDR1 is LNHDA and CDR2 SQIVND (reference sequence). CDR3 length equals 14 residues. Here the CDR3 DNA reads TGTGCCAGTAGTAGTCTCTCGCCTATCGAGACCCAGTACTTC. Translating gives CASSSLSPIETQYF.

The chain carries TRBV21-1 and TRBJ2-3; TRBD1 reflects the table's D call only, with no check against the DNA. TRBV21-1 is a listed pseudogene. CDR3 size: 15 residues. CDR3 loop: CASSKVHRDLDTQYF. The CDR3 DNA sequence: TGTGCCAGCAGCAAAGTGCACAGGGATCTGGATACGCAGTATTTT.

The chain uses TRBV3-1 (or the pseudogene TRBV3-2) and TRBJ2-5, with TRBD2 matching 14 bases. Germline values: CDR1 LGHDT, CDR2 YNNKEL (reference sequence). CDR3 length equals 16 residues. The ends lost 0 bases at V and 5 bases at J; junction bases unmatched: 2. CDR3 amino acids: CASSQDWTSGGETQYF. CDR3 nucleotides: TGTGCCAGCAGCCAAGATTGGACTAGCGGGGGGGAGACCCAGTACTTC.

V gene TRBV7-9 combines with J gene TRBJ2-1; D possibly corresponds to TRBD2 (5 bases). The CDR3 contains 15 residues. Trimming took 2 bases from V and 0 from J, leaving 8 bases between them. Germline V gene sequence: CDR1 SEHNR, CDR2 FQNEAQ (reference sequence). CDR3 in amino acids: CASSLRDSSYNEQFF. The DNA of the CDR3 is TGTGCCAGCAGCTTACGGGATAGCTCCTACAATGAGCAGTTCTTC.

The chain joins TRBV28 to TRBJ2-7; D gene ambiguous. V gave up 8 bases and J gave up 5 bases, with 10 bases separating them. The CDR3 runs to 11 residues. The germline gives CDR1 MDHEN, CDR2 SYDVKM. The CDR3 loop is CASREVDEQYF. The CDR3 bases are TGTGCCAGCCGAGAGGTCGACGAGCAGTACTTC.